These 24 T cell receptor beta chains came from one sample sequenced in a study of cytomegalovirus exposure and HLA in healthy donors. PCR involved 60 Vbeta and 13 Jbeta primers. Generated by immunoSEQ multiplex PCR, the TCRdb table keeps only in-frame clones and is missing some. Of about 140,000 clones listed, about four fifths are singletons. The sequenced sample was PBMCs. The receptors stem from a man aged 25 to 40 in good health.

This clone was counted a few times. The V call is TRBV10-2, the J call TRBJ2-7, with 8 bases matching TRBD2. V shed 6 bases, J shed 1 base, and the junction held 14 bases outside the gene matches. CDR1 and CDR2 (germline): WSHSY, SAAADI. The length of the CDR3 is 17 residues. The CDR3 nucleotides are TGCGCCAGCAGAGCGAGCGGGGGCCGAGGTTCGTCCTACGAGCAGTACTTC. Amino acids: CASRASGGRGSSYEQYF.

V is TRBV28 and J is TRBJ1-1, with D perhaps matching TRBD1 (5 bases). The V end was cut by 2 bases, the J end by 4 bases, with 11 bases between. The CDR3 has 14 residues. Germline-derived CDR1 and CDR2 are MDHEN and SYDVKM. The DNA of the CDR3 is TGTGCCAGCAGTTTAAAAGGGGCTGGCACTGAAGCTTTCTTT. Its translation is CASSLKGAGTEAFF.

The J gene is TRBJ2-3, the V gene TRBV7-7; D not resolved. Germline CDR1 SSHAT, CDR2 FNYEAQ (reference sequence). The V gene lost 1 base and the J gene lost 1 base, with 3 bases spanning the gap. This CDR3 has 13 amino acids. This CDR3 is CASSLGRTDTQYF. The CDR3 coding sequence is TGTGCCAGCAGCTTAGGGCGCACAGATACGCAGTATTTT.

The CDR3 DNA reads TGTGCCAGTAGTATTAGCGGGAGGGCCCCAATCTACAATGAGCAGTTCTTC. This codes for CASSISGRAPIYNEQFF. The rearrangement links TRBV19 to TRBJ2-1, with 11 bases identical to TRBD2. J was trimmed by 3 bases and V by 3 bases; bases with no gene match: 7. Per the germline V gene, CDR1 is LNHDA and CDR2 is SQIVND (reference sequence). The length of the CDR3 is 17 residues.

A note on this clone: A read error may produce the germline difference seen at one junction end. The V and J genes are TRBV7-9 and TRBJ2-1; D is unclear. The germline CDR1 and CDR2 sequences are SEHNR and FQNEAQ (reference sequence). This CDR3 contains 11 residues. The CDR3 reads CSSSRSDEQFF. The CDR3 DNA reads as TGTTCCAGCAGCCGGTCGGATGAGCAGTTCTTC.

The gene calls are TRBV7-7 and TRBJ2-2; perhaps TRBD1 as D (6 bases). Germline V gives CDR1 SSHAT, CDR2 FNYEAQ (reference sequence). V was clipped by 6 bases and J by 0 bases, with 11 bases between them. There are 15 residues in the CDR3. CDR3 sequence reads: CASRTGTTNTGELFF. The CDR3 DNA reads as TGTGCCAGCAGAACCGGGACAACGAACACCGGGGAGCTGTTTTTT.

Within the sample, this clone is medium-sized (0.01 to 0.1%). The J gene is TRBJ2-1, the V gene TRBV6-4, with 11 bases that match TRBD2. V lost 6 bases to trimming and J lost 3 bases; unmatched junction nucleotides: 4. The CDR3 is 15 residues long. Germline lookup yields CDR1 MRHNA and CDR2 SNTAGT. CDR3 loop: CASSRTSGSYNEQFF. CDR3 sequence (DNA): TGTGCCAGCAGCAGAACTAGCGGGAGCTACAATGAGCAGTTCTTC.

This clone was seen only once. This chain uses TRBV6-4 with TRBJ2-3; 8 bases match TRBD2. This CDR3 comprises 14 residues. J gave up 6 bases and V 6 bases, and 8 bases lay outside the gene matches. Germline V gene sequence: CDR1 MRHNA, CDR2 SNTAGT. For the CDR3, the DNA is TGTGCCAGCAGAAGCGGGAGTCAGTCCGATACGCAGTATTTT. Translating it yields CASRSGSQSDTQYF.

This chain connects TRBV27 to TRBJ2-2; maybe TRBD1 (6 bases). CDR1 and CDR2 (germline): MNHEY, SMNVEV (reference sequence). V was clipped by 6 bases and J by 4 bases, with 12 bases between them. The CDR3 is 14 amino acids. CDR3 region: CASRSGGFTGELFF. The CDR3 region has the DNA TGTGCCAGCAGGAGTGGGGGCTTCACCGGGGAGCTGTTTTTT.

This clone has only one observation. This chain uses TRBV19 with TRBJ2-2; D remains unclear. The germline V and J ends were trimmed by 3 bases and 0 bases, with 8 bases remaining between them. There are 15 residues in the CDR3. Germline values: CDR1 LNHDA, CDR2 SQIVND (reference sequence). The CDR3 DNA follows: TGTGCCAGTAGTATCTTGGCGGCGAACACCGGGGAGCTGTTTTTT. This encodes CASSILAANTGELFF.

CDR3 bases: TGTGCCAGCAGTGGAGGGCCCACAGATACGCAGTATTTT. This translates into CASSGGPTDTQYF. This chain joins TRBV6-4 and TRBJ2-3; D may be TRBD2 (5 bases). The V gene lost 4 bases and the J gene lost 2 bases, with 7 bases spanning the gap. CDR3 size: 13 residues. The germline gives CDR1 MRHNA, CDR2 SNTAGT.

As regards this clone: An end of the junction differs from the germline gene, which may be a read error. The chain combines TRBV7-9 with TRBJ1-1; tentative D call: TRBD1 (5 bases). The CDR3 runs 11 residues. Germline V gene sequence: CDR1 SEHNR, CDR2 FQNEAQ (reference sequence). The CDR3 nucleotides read TGTTCCAGCAGGACATTTCATGAAGCTTTCTTT. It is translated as CSSRTFHEAFF.

The DNA of the CDR3 is TGTGCCAGCAGTTTTCTAGGTGGGGGGCAAGAGACCCAGTACTTC. Translation gives CASSFLGGGQETQYF. This chain links TRBV28 with TRBJ2-5, with D maybe TRBD2 (6 bases). CDR3 length: 15 residues. Trimming stripped 3 bases from V and 2 bases from J, with 13 bases between. CDR1 and CDR2 (germline): MDHEN, SYDVKM.

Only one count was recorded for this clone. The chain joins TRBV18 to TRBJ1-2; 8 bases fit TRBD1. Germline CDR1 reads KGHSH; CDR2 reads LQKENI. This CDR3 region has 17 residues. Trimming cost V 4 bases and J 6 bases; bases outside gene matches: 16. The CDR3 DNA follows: TGTGCCAGCTCACAGATGCAGGGGGCAGTGGCGGAGAATGGCTACACCTTC. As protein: CASSQMQGAVAENGYTF.

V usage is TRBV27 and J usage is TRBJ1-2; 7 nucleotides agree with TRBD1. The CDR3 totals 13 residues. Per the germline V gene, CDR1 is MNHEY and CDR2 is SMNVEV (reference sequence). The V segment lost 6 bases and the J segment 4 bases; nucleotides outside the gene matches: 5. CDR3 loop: CASSPQGSYGYTF. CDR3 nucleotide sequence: TGTGCCAGCAGCCCACAGGGGAGCTATGGCTACACCTTC.

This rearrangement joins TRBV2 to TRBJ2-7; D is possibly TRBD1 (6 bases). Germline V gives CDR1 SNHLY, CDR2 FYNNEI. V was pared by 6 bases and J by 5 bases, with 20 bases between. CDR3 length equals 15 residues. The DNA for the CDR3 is TGTGCCAGCAGGAGGGTGGGGGCCGAGCGCCACGAGCAGTACTTC. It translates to CASRRVGAERHEQYF. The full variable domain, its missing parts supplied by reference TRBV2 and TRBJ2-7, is EPEVTQTPSHQVTQMGQEVILRCVPISNHLYFYWYRQILGQKVEFLVSFYNNEISEKSEIFDDQFSVERPDGSNFTLKIRSTKLEDSAMYFCASRRVGAERHEQYFGPGTRLTVT.

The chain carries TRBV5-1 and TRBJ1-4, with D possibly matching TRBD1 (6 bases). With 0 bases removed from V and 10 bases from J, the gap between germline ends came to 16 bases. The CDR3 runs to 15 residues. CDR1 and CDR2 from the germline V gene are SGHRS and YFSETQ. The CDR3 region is CASSLGPAGAGKLFF. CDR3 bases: TGCGCCAGCAGCTTGGGTCCCGCAGGGGCGGGAAAACTGTTTTTT.

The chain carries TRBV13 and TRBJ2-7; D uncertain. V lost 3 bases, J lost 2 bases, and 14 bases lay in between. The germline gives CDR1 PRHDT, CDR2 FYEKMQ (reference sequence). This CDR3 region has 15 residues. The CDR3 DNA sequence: TGTGCCAGCAGCTTTAGACAAGTCATCGCCTACGAGCAGTACTTC. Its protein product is CASSFRQVIAYEQYF.

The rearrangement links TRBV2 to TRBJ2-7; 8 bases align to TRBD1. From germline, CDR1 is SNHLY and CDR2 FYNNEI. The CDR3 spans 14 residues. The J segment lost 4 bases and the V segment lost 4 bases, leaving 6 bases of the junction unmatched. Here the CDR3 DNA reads TGTGCCAGCAGTGTGGGGCAGGGGGCTTACGAGCAGTACTTC. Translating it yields CASSVGQGAYEQYF. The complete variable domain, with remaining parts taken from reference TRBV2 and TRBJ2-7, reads EPEVTQTPSHQVTQMGQEVILRCVPISNHLYFYWYRQILGQKVEFLVSFYNNEISEKSEIFDDQFSVERPDGSNFTLKIRSTKLEDSAMYFCASSVGQGAYEQYFGPGTRLTVT.

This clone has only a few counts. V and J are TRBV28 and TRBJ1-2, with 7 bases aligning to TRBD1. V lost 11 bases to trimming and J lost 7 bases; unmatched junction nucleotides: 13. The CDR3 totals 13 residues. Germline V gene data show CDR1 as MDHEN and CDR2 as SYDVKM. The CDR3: CAVIPDRVVGYTF. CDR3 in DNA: TGTGCCGTTATCCCCGACAGGGTGGTTGGCTACACCTTC.

CDR3 in amino acids: CASSQAASGTYEQYF. The CDR3 DNA reads TGCGCCAGCAGCCAAGCGGCTAGCGGAACCTACGAGCAGTACTTC. The V call is TRBV4-1, the J call TRBJ2-7; 7 bases align to TRBD2. The V gene's germline CDR1 is MGHRA and CDR2 YSYEKL. V was clipped by 1 base and J by 2 bases; unmatched bases: 5. This CDR3 spans 15 amino acids.

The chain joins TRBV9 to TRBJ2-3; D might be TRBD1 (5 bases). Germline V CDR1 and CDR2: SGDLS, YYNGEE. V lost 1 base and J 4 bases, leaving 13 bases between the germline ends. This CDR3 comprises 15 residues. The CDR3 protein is CASSVYDGAPDTQYF. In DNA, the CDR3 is TGTGCCAGCAGCGTATATGATGGGGCCCCAGATACGCAGTATTTT.

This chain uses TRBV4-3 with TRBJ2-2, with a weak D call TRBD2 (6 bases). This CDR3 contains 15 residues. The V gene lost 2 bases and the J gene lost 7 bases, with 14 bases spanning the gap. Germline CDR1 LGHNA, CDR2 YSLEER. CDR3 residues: CASSQWGESVGELFF. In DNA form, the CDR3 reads TGCGCCAGCAGCCAATGGGGGGAGTCGGTCGGGGAGCTGTTTTTT.

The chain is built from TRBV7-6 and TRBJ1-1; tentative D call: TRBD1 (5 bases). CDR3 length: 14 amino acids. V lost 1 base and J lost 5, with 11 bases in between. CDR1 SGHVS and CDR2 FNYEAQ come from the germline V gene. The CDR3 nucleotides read TGTGCCAGCAGCTTAGAGGGGCGGGGGACTGAAGCTTTCTTT. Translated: CASSLEGRGTEAFF.